This T cell receptor (beta chain) was found in a study of T cells in Graves' hyperthyroidism and ophthalmopathy. Turning to the study itself: Blood was drawn when the patient was first diagnosed and still untreated. Study-level points and caveats: The model forecast ophthalmopathy, anticipating it by a median around 6.9 months before onset. Appearing also in blood were most of the thyroid clonotypes expanded above 0.001.

Amplified TCR beta CDR3 regions derived from RNA transcripts. RT-PCR in the first round (using the HTBI primer set) targeted the TCR CDR3. TCRdb recomputed calls from the multiplex PCR reads with MiXCR, one row per CDR3 protein. The sample has fewer than 450,000 distinct CDR3 sequences, about 14% seen once. Exclusion of patients followed from uncontrolled infection, other autoimmune disease, pregnancy or lactation. Of note for this clonotype: Its target is unknown. Being one base from a much bigger clone, this may be a read error.

The sample was blood. This TCR came from a man aged 45 to 65 with Graves' ophthalmopathy.

The CDR3 region is CASSQNQGLAGTPDKQYF. CDR3 bases: TGTGCCAGCAGCCAAAACCAGGGACTAGCGGGGACCCCAGATAAGCAGTATTTT. The chain combines TRBV12-3 or TRBV12-4 with TRBJ2-3, with 13 bases that match TRBD2. The CDR3 is made up of 18 amino acids.